These 32 T cell receptor beta chains originate from one sample sequenced in a study of T cell changes during pregnancy in multiple sclerosis. Sequencing used immunoSEQ multiplex PCR; TCRdb keeps in-frame clones, though not all of them. The sample shows tens of thousands of clones, roughly 90% of them seen only once. Material: peripheral blood, obtained in the third trimester of pregnancy. These receptors all come from a female donor in good health, enrolled as a control in a pregnancy study.

The chain employs TRBV18 and TRBJ1-3; D remains ambiguous. Germline CDR1 is KGHSH and CDR2 is LQKENI. The CDR3 consists of 18 residues. V was shortened by 1 base and J by 0 bases, with 16 bases between the two germline ends. This CDR3 is CASSPLPEGAPSGNTIYF. The CDR3 bases are TGTGCCAGCTCACCACTCCCTGAGGGCGCGCCCTCTGGAAACACCATATATTTT.

The genes are TRBV19 and TRBJ2-5, with a tentative D call TRBD1 (5 bases). Per germline, CDR1 LNHDA and CDR2 SQIVND (reference sequence). With 0 bases removed from V and 5 bases from J, the gap between germline ends came to 13 bases. The CDR3 extends over 15 amino acids. In DNA form, the CDR3 reads TGTGCCAGTAGTATAGATTCAGGGATGGGGGAGACCCAGTACTTC. Translation gives CASSIDSGMGETQYF. Supplemented by reference TRBV19 and TRBJ2-5, the full variable domain reads DGGITQSPKYLFRKEGQNVTLSCEQNLNHDAMYWYRQDPGQGLRLIYYSQIVNDFQKGDIAEGYSVSREKKESFPLTVTSAQKNPTAFYLCASSIDSGMGETQYFGPGTRLLVL.

The rearrangement links TRBV5-4 to TRBJ2-2; 8 bases align to TRBD1. This CDR3 has 15 residues. V was pared by 6 bases and J by 3 bases, with 7 bases of the junction left unmatched. CDR1 SGHNT and CDR2 YYREEE come from the germline V gene (reference sequence). The CDR3 DNA follows: TGTGCCAGCAACCCAGGACAGGGAGACACCGGGGAGCTGTTTTTT. Translating gives CASNPGQGDTGELFF.

The V call is TRBV27, the J call TRBJ2-7, with a tentative D call TRBD1 (5 bases). Germline V CDR1 and CDR2: MNHEY, SMNVEV (reference sequence). The CDR3 runs to 9 residues. CDR3 amino acids: CAGANEQYF. CDR3 nucleotides: TGTGCTGGGGCCAACGAGCAGTACTTC.

The chain recombines TRBV5-6 with TRBJ1-5; D is undetermined. Germline CDR1 is SGHDT and CDR2 is YYEEEE. V lost 2 bases and J lost 4, with 13 bases in between. This CDR3 has 15 residues. The CDR3 DNA reads as TGTGCCAGCAGCTTCGGAGCGCAGCCTAATCAGCCCCAGCATTTT. Translated, it gives CASSFGAQPNQPQHF. Full variable domain (remainder filled in from reference TRBV5-6 and TRBJ1-5): DAGVTQSPTHLIKTRGQQVTLRCSPKSGHDTVSWYQQALGQGPQFIFQYYEEEERQRGNFPDRFSGHQFPNYSSELNVNALLLGDSALYLCASSFGAQPNQPQHFGDGTRLSIL.

The genes are TRBV4-1 and TRBJ2-3; 9 bases match TRBD2. J was trimmed by 3 bases and V by 1 base; bases with no gene match: 5. The CDR3 has 16 residues. Germline-derived CDR1 and CDR2 are MGHRA and YSYEKL. CDR3 in DNA: TGCGCCAGCAGCCAAGGGGTAGCGGGAGAAACAGATACGCAGTATTTT. Translating gives CASSQGVAGETDTQYF.

This clone was seen once. This chain joins TRBV27 and TRBJ2-2; TRBD1 agrees at 8 bases. V was pared by 4 bases and J by 0 bases, with 13 bases of the junction left unmatched. Germline lookup yields CDR1 MNHEY and CDR2 SMNVEV (reference sequence). The CDR3 has 19 residues. Here the CDR3 reads CASSSRGRGIPTNTGELFF. The DNA of the CDR3 is TGTGCCAGCAGTTCCAGGGGGCGCGGAATACCGACGAACACCGGGGAGCTGTTTTTT.

This clone appeared once. The chain carries TRBV7-2 and TRBJ2-7; no firm D call. The CDR3 runs 14 residues. CDR1 and CDR2 (germline): SGHTA, FQGNSA. V lost 4 bases, J lost 7 bases, and 17 bases lay in between. CDR3 region: CASSYPSRGREQYF. The CDR3 nucleotides read TGTGCCAGCAGCTACCCCAGCAGAGGCCGGGAGCAGTACTTC. Complete variable domain (other parts from reference TRBV7-2 and TRBJ2-7): GAGVSQSPSNKVTEKGKDVELRCDPISGHTALYWYRQSLGQGLEFLIYFQGNSAPDKSGLPSDRFSAERTGGSVSTLTIQRTQQEDSAVYLCASSYPSRGREQYFGPGTRLTVT.

The chain combines TRBV15 with TRBJ2-7; the match to TRBD2 covers 9 bases. Germline trimming cut 6 bases from V and 3 bases from J; bases unmatched to any gene: 3. Germline lookup yields CDR1 LNHNV and CDR2 YYDKDF (reference sequence). This CDR3 comprises 13 residues. CDR3 amino acids: CATSFSGSYEQYF. Written as DNA, the CDR3 is TGTGCCACCAGTTTTAGCGGGAGCTACGAGCAGTACTTC.

J is TRBJ2-7 and V is TRBV19, with TRBD1 matching 8 bases. From germline, CDR1 is LNHDA and CDR2 SQIVND (reference sequence). This CDR3 is 13 amino acids long. The V and J ends lost 3 bases and 7 bases, in that order; junction bases with no gene match: 5. CDR3 coding DNA: TGTGCCAGTAGTATGGGACAGGCATGGGAGCAGTACTTC. Protein product: CASSMGQAWEQYF.

This clone is medium-sized. The chain links TRBV28 to TRBJ2-6; D gene unclear. With 8 bases removed from V and 0 bases from J, the gap between germline ends came to 14 bases. The CDR3 consists of 16 residues. Germline V gene lookup returns CDR1 MDHEN and CDR2 SYDVKM. The CDR3: CASVPGESSGANVLTF. DNA for the CDR3: TGTGCCAGCGTTCCAGGCGAATCCTCTGGGGCCAACGTCCTGACTTTC. Together with reference TRBV28 and TRBJ2-6, the CDR3 gives the full variable domain: DVKVTQSSRYLVKRTGEKVFLECVQDMDHENMFWYRQDPGLGLRLIYFSYDVKMKEKGDIPEGYSVSREKKERFSLILESASTNQTSMYLCASVPGESSGANVLTFGAGSRLTVL.

The genes are TRBV4-3 and TRBJ1-4, with TRBD1 identical over 10 bases. CDR1 LGHNA and CDR2 YSLEER come from the germline V gene. After removal of 4 bases from V and 5 bases from J, the junction contained 10 bases not matched to a gene. The CDR3 loop spans 17 amino acids. The CDR3 region is CASSPGRQGAPNEKLFF. CDR3 nucleotides: TGCGCCAGCAGCCCAGGAAGACAGGGGGCTCCCAATGAAAAACTGTTTTTT.

The chain links TRBV27 to TRBJ2-7; D call uncertain. V dropped 3 bases and J dropped 3 bases, with 9 bases sitting between them. The length of the CDR3 is 13 residues. Per the germline V gene, CDR1 is MNHEY and CDR2 is SMNVEV (reference sequence). CDR3 in amino acids: CASSFGSIYEQYF. CDR3 DNA: TGTGCCAGCAGTTTCGGGTCTATCTACGAGCAGTACTTC.

The DNA of the CDR3 is TGTGCCAGCAGCCCCAACCTGGACAGGGTGGGGGGCTACACCTTC. Translation gives CASSPNLDRVGGYTF. J is TRBJ1-2 and V is TRBV11-2; TRBD1 aligns across 8 bases. The CDR3 length is 15 residues. The V and J ends lost 5 bases and 8 bases, in that order; junction bases with no gene match: 13. The germline V gene has CDR1 SGHAT and CDR2 FQNNGV.

The CDR3 sequence: CASKQAIYNEQFF. The CDR3 DNA sequence: TGTGCCAGCAAACAGGCAATTTACAATGAGCAGTTCTTC. This chain joins TRBV7-9 and TRBJ2-1; a weak D match, TRBD1 (5 bases). CDR1 and CDR2 (germline): SEHNR, FQNEAQ (reference sequence). This CDR3 spans 13 amino acids. Deletions cut 7 bases from V and 4 bases from J, with 11 bases between.

This clone came up a few times. This chain links TRBV10-3 with TRBJ1-5, with 9 bases lining up with TRBD1. With V trimmed by 4 bases and J by 0 bases, 7 bases remained unmatched. The length of the CDR3 is 17 residues. Germline V CDR1 and CDR2: ENHRY, SYGVKD. This CDR3 is CAISVDRGDYSNQPQHF. CDR3 bases: TGTGCCATCAGTGTTGACAGGGGGGACTATAGCAATCAGCCCCAGCATTTT.

The V call is TRBV6-5, the J call TRBJ1-3; 8 nucleotides agree with TRBD1. The germline V gene encodes CDR1 MNHEY and CDR2 SVGAGI. V lost 6 bases and J lost 3; bases outside the gene matches: 4. CDR3 size: 14 residues. CDR3 sequence: CASRTGQGGNTIYF. The CDR3 DNA is TGTGCCAGCAGAACAGGACAGGGTGGAAACACCATATATTTT.

DNA of the CDR3: TGTGCCAGCAGCGGGGGGGACTCACCCCTCCACTTT. Protein: CASSGGDSPLHF. V usage is TRBV9 and J usage is TRBJ1-6, with D possibly matching TRBD1 (5 bases). This CDR3 comprises 12 residues. Germline V gene data show CDR1 as SGDLS and CDR2 as YYNGEE. Between the trimmed V and J ends, which lost 3 bases and 10 bases, there was a span of 8 bases.

The V call is TRBV7-3, the J call TRBJ1-2; perhaps TRBD1 as D (5 bases). The V gene's germline CDR1 is SGHTA and CDR2 FQGTGA. The CDR3 has 14 residues. The V end lost 0 bases, the J end lost 7 bases, and 12 bases lay between the germline ends. Here the CDR3 DNA reads TGTGCCAGCAGCTTAACAGGGCAGGGTAGTGGCTACACCTTC. This codes for CASSLTGQGSGYTF.

The chain recombines TRBV30 with TRBJ2-7; 10 bases line up with TRBD2. The V and J ends lost 0 bases and 3 bases, in that order; junction bases with no gene match: 5. The CDR3 loop spans 15 amino acids. Germline CDR1 GTSNPN, CDR2 SVGIG (reference sequence). CDR3 nucleotides: TGTGCCTGGAGTGTACGACTAGCGGGCATCTACGAGCAGTACTTC. This encodes CAWSVRLAGIYEQYF.

The chain employs TRBV19 and TRBJ2-7; D is possibly TRBD2 (5 bases). The CDR3 contains 14 residues. Looked up from germline, CDR1 is LNHDA and CDR2 is SQIVND (reference sequence). The V gene lost 4 bases and the J gene lost 0 bases, with 10 bases spanning the gap. CDR3 in DNA: TGTGCCAGTAGTAATAGGGAGAGCTCCTACGAGCAGTACTTC. Translation gives CASSNRESSYEQYF.

The chain's CDR3 is CASLLERGYHADTQYF. The CDR3 nucleotides read TGTGCCAGCCTCCTCGAGCGGGGCTACCACGCAGATACGCAGTATTTT. The chain is built from TRBV7-9 and TRBJ2-3, with 7 bases identical to TRBD2. Germline CDR1 and CDR2: SEHNR and FQNEAQ (reference sequence). The V and J ends lost 8 bases and 4 bases, in that order; junction bases with no gene match: 15. The CDR3 consists of 16 residues.

The chain has TRBV4-2 and TRBJ2-7, with D maybe TRBD1 (5 bases). Trimming took off 0 bases at V and 6 bases at J, with 12 bases between the two ends. The CDR3 totals 14 residues. Germline V gene sequence: CDR1 LGHNA, CDR2 YNFKEQ. The CDR3 spells CASSQDREILEQYF. The CDR3 DNA is TGTGCCAGCAGCCAAGACAGGGAAATCCTCGAGCAGTACTTC.

The chain has TRBV10-3 and TRBJ2-1; 7 bases match TRBD1. The CDR3 length is 13 residues. V shed 11 bases, J shed 6 bases, and the junction held 10 bases outside the gene matches. Germline values: CDR1 ENHRY, CDR2 SYGVKD. The CDR3 spells CASKTGSGNEQFF. In DNA, the CDR3 is TGTGCCTCCAAGACAGGGTCTGGCAATGAGCAGTTCTTC.

The CDR3 DNA sequence: TGTGCCAGCAACCTCAGGGGGACTCCTGAGGGCTACACCTTC. It codes for CASNLRGTPEGYTF. The gene calls are TRBV2 and TRBJ1-2; 7 positions match TRBD1. The CDR3 consists of 14 residues. With 7 bases clipped from V and 8 bases from J, the junction kept 13 bases outside the gene matches. Germline V CDR1 and CDR2: SNHLY, FYNNEI.

The chain joins TRBV2 to TRBJ1-6, with 10 bases that match TRBD1. This CDR3 comprises 20 residues. Germline V lookup: CDR1 SNHLY, CDR2 FYNNEI. With 7 bases clipped from V and 7 bases from J, the junction kept 22 bases outside the gene matches. Written as DNA, the CDR3 is TGTGCCAGCACTGGCTTCGACAGGGGGCTTCCTCCCCCTTCGAATTCACCCCTCCACTTT. It yields the protein CASTGFDRGLPPPSNSPLHF.

V is TRBV5-4 and J is TRBJ2-2; TRBD2 is a possible D gene (6 bases). Germline V CDR1 and CDR2: SGHNT, YYREEE (reference sequence). The V gene lost 3 bases and the J gene lost 5 bases, with 14 bases spanning the gap. The length of the CDR3 is 15 residues. The CDR3 nucleotides are TGTGCCAGCAGCTCTGACCCCCGGGGGACCGGGGAGCTGTTTTTT. It codes for CASSSDPRGTGELFF. Full variable domain (missing parts from reference TRBV5-4 and TRBJ2-2): ETGVTQSPTHLIKTRGQQVTLRCSSQSGHNTVSWYQQALGQGPQFIFQYYREEENGRGNFPPRFSGLQFPNYSSELNVNALELDDSALYLCASSSDPRGTGELFFGEGSRLTVL.

V and J are TRBV2 and TRBJ1-2; D unresolved. In germline, CDR1 is SNHLY, CDR2 FYNNEI. Between the trimmed V and J ends, which lost 1 base and 4 bases, there was a span of 4 bases. The CDR3 has 12 residues. The CDR3 protein is CASSEGSYGYTF. DNA for the CDR3: TGTGCCAGCAGTGAAGGGAGCTATGGCTACACCTTC. The variable domain in full, with the rest retrieved from reference TRBV2 and TRBJ1-2, is EPEVTQTPSHQVTQMGQEVILRCVPISNHLYFYWYRQILGQKVEFLVSFYNNEISEKSEIFDDQFSVERPDGSNFTLKIRSTKLEDSAMYFCASSEGSYGYTFGSGTRLTVV.

The rearrangement uses TRBV9 and TRBJ2-5; 9 bases line up with TRBD2. Germline V gives CDR1 SGDLS, CDR2 YYNGEE. The CDR3 totals 11 residues. The CDR3 DNA reads as TGTGCACTAGCGGGTCAAGAGACCCAGTACTTC. Amino acids: CALAGQETQYF.

V gene TRBV27 combines with J gene TRBJ2-3, with a possible D match to TRBD2 (6 bases). Trimming took off 0 bases at V and 8 bases at J, with 15 bases between the two ends. The CDR3 runs to 15 residues. The germline V gene encodes CDR1 MNHEY and CDR2 SMNVEV (reference sequence). Here the CDR3 reads CASSLSWDSWGTQYF. The CDR3 bases are TGTGCCAGCAGTTTATCTTGGGACTCATGGGGTACGCAGTATTTT.

In the case of this clone: In the same sample, other DNA sequences code for this CDR3. The chain combines TRBV18 with TRBJ1-1; possibly TRBD1 for D (5 bases). V was shortened by 6 bases and J by 1 base, with 9 bases between the two germline ends. There are 13 residues in the CDR3. The germline gives CDR1 KGHSH, CDR2 LQKENI. CDR3 bases: TGTGCCAGCTCGCCTACAGGGAACACTGAAGCTTTCTTT. It yields the protein CASSPTGNTEAFF.

This sequence joins TRBV19 and TRBJ1-1; tentative D call: TRBD1 (6 bases). Trimming cost V 2 bases and J 0 bases, with 7 bases left between them. Germline-derived CDR1 and CDR2 are LNHDA and SQIVND (reference sequence). CDR3 length: 14 amino acids. The CDR3 nucleotides read TGTGCCAGTAGTATAACAGGGCTGAACACTGAAGCTTTCTTT. Encoded protein: CASSITGLNTEAFF.